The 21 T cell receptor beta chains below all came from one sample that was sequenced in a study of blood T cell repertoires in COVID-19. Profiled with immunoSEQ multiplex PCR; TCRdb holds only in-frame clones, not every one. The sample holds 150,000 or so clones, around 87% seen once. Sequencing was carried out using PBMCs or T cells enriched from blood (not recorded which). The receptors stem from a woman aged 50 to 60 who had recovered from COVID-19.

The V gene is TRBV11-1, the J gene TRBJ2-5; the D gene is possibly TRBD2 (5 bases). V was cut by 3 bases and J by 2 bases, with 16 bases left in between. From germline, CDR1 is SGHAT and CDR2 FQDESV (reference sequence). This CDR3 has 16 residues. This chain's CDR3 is CASSLRGSKLQETQYF. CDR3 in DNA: TGTGCCAGCAGCTTGAGAGGGAGCAAGCTTCAAGAGACCCAGTACTTC.

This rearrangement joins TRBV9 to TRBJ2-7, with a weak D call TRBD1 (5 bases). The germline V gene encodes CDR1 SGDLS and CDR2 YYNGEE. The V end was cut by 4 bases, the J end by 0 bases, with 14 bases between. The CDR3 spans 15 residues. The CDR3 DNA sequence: TGTGCCAGCAGCATGGACATAGAGGACTCCTACGAGCAGTACTTC. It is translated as CASSMDIEDSYEQYF. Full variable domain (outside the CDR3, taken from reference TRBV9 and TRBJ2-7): DSGVTQTPKHLITATGQRVTLRCSPRSGDLSVYWYQQSLDQGLQFLIQYYNGEERAKGNILERFSAQQFPDLHSELNLSSLELGDSALYFCASSMDIEDSYEQYFGPGTRLTVT.

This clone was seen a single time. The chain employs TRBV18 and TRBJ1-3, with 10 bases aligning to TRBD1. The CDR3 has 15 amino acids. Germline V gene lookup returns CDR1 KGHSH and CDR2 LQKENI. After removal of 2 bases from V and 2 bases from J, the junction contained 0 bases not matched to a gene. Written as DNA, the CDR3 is TGTGCCAGCTCACCAGACAGGGGGCCTGGAAACACCATATATTTT. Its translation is CASSPDRGPGNTIYF. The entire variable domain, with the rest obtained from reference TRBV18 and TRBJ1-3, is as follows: NAGVMQNPRHLVRRRGQEARLRCSPMKGHSHVYWYRQLPEEGLKFMVYLQKENIIDESGMPKERFSAEFPKEGPSILRIQQVVRGDSAAYFCASSPDRGPGNTIYFGEGSWLTVV.

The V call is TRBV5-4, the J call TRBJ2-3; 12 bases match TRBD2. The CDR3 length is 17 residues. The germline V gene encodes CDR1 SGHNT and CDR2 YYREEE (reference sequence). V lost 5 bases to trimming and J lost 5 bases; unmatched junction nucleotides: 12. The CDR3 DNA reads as TGTGCCAGCAGGTCCTCCCCTAGCGGGGGGGCGGGAGATACGCAGTATTTT. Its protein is CASRSSPSGGAGDTQYF. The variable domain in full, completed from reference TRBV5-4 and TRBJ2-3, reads ETGVTQSPTHLIKTRGQQVTLRCSSQSGHNTVSWYQQALGQGPQFIFQYYREEENGRGNFPPRFSGLQFPNYSSELNVNALELDDSALYLCASRSSPSGGAGDTQYFGPGTRLTVL.

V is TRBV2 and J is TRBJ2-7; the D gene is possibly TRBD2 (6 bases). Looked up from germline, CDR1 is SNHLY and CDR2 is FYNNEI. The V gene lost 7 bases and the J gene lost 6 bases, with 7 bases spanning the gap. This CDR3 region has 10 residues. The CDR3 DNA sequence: TGTGCCAGCAAGGGAGGCGAGCAGTACTTC. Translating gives CASKGGEQYF.

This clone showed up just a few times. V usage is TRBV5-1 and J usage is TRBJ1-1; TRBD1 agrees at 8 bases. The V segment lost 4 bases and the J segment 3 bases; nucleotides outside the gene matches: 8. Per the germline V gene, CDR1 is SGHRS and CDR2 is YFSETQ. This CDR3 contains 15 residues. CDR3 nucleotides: TGCGCCAGCAGCCCCCCCGCAGGGGGCTACACTGAAGCTTTCTTT. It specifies CASSPPAGGYTEAFF.

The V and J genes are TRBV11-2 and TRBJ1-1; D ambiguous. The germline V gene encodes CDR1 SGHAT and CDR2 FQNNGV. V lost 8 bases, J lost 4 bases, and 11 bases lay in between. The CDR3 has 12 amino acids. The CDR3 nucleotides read TGTGCCAGCTCTGTTTGGGCCACTGAAGCTTTCTTT. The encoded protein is CASSVWATEAFF.

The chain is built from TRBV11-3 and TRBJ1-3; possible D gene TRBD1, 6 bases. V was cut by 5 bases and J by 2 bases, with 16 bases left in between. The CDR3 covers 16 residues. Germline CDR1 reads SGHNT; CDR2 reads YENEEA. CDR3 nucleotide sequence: TGTGCCAGCAGCGACCGACGGGGGGCAGCTGGAAACACCATATATTTT. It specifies CASSDRRGAAGNTIYF. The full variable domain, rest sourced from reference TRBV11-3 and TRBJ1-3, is EAGVVQSPRYKIIEKKQPVAFWCNPISGHNTLYWYLQNLGQGPELLIRYENEEAVDDSQLPKDRFSAERLKGVDSTLKIQPAELGDSAVYLCASSDRRGAAGNTIYFGEGSWLTVV.

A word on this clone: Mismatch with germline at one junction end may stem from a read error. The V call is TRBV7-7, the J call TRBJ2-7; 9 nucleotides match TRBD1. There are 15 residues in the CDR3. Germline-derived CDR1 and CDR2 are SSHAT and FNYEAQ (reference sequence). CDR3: CASSFLDGTGNEQYF. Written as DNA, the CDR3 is TGTGCTAGCAGCTTCCTTGACGGGACAGGGAATGAGCAGTACTTC.

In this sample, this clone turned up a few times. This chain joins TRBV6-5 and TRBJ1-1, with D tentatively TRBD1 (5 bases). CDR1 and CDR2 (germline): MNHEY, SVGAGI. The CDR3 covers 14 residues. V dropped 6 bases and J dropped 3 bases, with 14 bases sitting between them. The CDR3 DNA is TGTGCCAGCAGATCCCCGGGGGGAGACACTGAAGCTTTCTTT. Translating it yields CASRSPGGDTEAFF.

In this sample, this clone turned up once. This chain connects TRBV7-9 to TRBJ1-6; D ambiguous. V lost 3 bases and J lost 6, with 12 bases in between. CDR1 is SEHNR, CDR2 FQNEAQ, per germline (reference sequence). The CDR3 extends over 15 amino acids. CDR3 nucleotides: TGTGCCAGCAGCTTGTTGAGCCAAAGTAATTCACCCCTCCACTTT. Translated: CASSLLSQSNSPLHF. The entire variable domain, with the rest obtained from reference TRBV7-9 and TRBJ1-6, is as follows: DTGVSQNPRHKITKRGQNVTFRCDPISEHNRLYWYRQTLGQGPEFLTYFQNEAQLEKSRLLSDRFSAERPKGSFSTLEIQRTEQGDSAMYLCASSLLSQSNSPLHFGNGTRLTVT.

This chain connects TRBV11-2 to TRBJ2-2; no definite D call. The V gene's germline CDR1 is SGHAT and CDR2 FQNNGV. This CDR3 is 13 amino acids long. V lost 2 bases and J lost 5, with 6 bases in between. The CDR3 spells CASSLRHTGELFF. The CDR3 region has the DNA TGTGCCAGCAGCTTACGACATACCGGGGAGCTGTTTTTT. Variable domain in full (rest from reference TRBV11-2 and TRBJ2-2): EAGVAQSPRYKIIEKRQSVAFWCNPISGHATLYWYQQILGQGPKLLIQFQNNGVVDDSQLPKDRFSAERLKGVDSTLKIQPAKLEDSAVYLCASSLRHTGELFFGEGSRLTVL.

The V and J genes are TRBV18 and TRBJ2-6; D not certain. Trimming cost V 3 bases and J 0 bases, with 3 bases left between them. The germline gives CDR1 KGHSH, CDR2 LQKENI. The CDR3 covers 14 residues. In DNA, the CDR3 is TGTGCCAGCTCACCGGCCTCTGGGGCCAACGTCCTGACTTTC. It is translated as CASSPASGANVLTF.

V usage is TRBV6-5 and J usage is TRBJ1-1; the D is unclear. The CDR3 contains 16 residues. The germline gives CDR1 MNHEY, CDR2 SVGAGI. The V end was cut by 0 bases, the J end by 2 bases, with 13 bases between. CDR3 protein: CASSYSGLTINTEAFF. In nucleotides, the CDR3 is TGTGCCAGCAGTTACTCGGGCTTGACCATTAACACTGAAGCTTTCTTT.

This CDR3 is CASSRLDRGTNQPQHF. The CDR3 DNA reads TGTGCCAGCAGTCGTTTAGACAGGGGCACCAATCAGCCCCAGCATTTT. This rearrangement joins TRBV27 to TRBJ1-5, with TRBD1 matching over 8 bases. From germline, CDR1 is MNHEY and CDR2 SMNVEV (reference sequence). CDR3 size: 16 residues. V shed 5 bases and J 3 bases; nucleotides not matched to a gene: 9.

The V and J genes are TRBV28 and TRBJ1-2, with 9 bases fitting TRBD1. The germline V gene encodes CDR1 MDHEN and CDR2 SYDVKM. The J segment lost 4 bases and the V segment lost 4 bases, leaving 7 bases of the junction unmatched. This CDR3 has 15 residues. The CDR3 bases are TGTGCCAGCAGTTCCCCCCAGACAGGGGGCTATGGCTACACCTTC. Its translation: CASSSPQTGGYGYTF.

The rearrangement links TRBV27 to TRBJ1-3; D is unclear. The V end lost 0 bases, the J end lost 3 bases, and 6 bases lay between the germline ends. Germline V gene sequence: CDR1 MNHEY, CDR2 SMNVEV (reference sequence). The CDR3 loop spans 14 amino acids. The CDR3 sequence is CASSLSRVGNTIYF. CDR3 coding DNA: TGTGCCAGCAGTTTATCACGGGTTGGAAACACCATATATTTT.

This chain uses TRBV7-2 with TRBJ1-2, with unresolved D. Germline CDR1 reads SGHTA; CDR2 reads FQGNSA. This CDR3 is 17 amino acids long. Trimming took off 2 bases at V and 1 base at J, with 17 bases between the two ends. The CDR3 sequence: CASSLPRVQRVNYGYTF. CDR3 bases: TGTGCCAGCAGCTTACCGAGGGTCCAAAGAGTTAACTATGGCTACACCTTC.

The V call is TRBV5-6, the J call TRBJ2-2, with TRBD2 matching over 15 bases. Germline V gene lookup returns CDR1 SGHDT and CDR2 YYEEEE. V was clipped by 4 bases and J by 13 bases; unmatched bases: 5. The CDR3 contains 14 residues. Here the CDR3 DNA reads TGTGCCAGCAGCACGGGACTAGCGGGAGGTGGGCTGTTTTTT. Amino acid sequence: CASSTGLAGGGLFF.

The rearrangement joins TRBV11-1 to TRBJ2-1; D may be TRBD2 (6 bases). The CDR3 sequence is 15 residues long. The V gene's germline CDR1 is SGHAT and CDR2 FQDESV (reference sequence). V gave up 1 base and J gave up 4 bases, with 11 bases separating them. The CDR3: CASSLGGSGYNEQFF. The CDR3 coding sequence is TGTGCCAGCAGCTTAGGGGGTAGCGGTTACAATGAGCAGTTCTTC.

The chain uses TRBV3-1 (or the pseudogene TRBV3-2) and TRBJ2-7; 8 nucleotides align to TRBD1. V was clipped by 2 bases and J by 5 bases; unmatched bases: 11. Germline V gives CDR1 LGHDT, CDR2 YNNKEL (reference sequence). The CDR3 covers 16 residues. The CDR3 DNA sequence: TGTGCCAGCAGCCAACGGCAGGGGGCTCGCCGGCACGAGCAGTACTTC. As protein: CASSQRQGARRHEQYF.